The following is a TCR beta chain sequence with its context. This sample is part of a study of cytomegalovirus exposure and HLA in healthy donors. The V and J ends lost 0 bases and 6 bases respectively, with 13 bases between them. The germline V gene encodes CDR1 SGHRS and CDR2 YFSETQ. The CDR3 runs to 15 residues. The PCR made use of 60 Vbeta and 13 Jbeta primers. Here immunoSEQ multiplex PCR was the method, and the copy in TCRdb shows in-frame clones only, minus some. The repertoire consists of around 180,000 clones, with 87% occurring once and the leading ten covering 0.2% to 0.3%. The clonotype was recovered from a girl in the first two years of life in good health and CMV-seronegative. The specimen sequenced was PBMCs. The V call is TRBV5-1, the J call TRBJ2-1; TRBD2 is a possible D gene (6 bases). This CDR3 is CASSLAPGSLNEQFF. The CDR3 bases are TGCGCCAGCAGCTTGGCTCCCGGGAGCCTCAATGAGCAGTTCTTC. Using reference TRBV5-1 and TRBJ2-1 for the parts outside the CDR3, the full variable domain is KAGVTQTPRYLIKTRGQQVTLSCSPISGHRSVSWYQQTPGQGLQFLFEYFSETQRNKGNFPGRFSGRQFSNSRSEMNVSTLELGDSALYLCASSLAPGSLNEQFFGPGTRLTVL.